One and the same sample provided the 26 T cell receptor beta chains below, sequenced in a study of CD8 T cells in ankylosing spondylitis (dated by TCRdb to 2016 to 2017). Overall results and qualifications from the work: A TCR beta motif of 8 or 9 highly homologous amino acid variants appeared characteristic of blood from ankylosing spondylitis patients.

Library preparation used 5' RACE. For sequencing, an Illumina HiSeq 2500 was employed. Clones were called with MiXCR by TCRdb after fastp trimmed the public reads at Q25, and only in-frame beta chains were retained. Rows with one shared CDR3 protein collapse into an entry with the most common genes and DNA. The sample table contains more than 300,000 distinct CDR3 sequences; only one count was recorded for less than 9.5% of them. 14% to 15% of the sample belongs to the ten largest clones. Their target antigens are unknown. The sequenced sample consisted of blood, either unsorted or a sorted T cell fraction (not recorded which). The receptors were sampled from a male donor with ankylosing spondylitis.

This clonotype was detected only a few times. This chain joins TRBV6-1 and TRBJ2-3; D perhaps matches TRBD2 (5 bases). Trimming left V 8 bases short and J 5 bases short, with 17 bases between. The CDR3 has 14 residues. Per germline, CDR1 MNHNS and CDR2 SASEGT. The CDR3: CASGRELRRDTQYF. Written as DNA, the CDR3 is TGTGCCAGCGGCCGGGAATTGAGGCGAGATACGCAGTATTTT.

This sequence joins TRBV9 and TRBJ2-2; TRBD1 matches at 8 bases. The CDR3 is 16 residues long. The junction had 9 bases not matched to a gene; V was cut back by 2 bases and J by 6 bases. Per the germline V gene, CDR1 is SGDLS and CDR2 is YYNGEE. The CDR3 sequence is CASSVSGTGLPGELFF. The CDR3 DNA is TGTGCCAGCAGCGTTTCAGGGACAGGTCTCCCCGGGGAGCTGTTTTTT.

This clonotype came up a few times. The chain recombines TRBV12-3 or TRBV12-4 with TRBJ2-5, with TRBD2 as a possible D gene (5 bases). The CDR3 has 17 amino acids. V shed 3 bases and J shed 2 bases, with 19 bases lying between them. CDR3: CASSLSALRSGQETQYF. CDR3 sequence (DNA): TGTGCCAGCAGTTTGTCGGCCCTGCGGTCGGGGCAAGAGACCCAGTACTTC.

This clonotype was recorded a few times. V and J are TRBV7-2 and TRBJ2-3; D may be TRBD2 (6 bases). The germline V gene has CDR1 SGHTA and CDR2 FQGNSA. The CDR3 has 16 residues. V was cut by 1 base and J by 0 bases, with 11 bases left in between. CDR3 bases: TGTGCCAGCAGCTTAGGGGGGGACGCAAGCACAGATACGCAGTATTTT. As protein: CASSLGGDASTDTQYF.

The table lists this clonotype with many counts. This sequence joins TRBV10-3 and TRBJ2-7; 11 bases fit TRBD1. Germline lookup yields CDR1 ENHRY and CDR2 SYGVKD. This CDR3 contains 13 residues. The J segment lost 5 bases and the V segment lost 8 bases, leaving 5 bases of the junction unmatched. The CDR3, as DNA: TGTGCCATCCGCGGACAGGGGGCTGACGAGCAGTACTTC. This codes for CAIRGQGADEQYF.

This chain's CDR3 is CASSLAGRVTDTQYF. The CDR3 region has the DNA TGTGCCAGCAGCTTAGCCGGGAGGGTGACAGATACGCAGTATTTT. The J gene is TRBJ2-3, the V gene TRBV7-6; 8 bases map to TRBD2. Germline-derived CDR1 and CDR2 are SGHVS and FNYEAQ. The CDR3 is 15 residues long. V gave up 0 bases and J gave up 3 bases; unmatched junction bases: 2.

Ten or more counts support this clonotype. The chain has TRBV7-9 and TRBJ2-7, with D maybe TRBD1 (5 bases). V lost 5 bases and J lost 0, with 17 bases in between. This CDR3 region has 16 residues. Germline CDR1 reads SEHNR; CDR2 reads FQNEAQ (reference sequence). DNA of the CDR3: TGTGCCAGCAGCAAAGGGCGACAGTCCTACTCCTACGAGCAGTACTTC. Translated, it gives CASSKGRQSYSYEQYF.

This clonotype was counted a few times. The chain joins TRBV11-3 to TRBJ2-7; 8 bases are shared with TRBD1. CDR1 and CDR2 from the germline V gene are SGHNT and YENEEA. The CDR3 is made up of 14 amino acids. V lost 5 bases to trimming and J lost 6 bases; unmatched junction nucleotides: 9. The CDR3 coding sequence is TGTGCCAGCAGCCCGGAGGACAGGGAGATCGAGCAGTACTTC. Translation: CASSPEDREIEQYF. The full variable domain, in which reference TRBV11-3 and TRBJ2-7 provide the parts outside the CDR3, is EAGVVQSPRYKIIEKKQPVAFWCNPISGHNTLYWYLQNLGQGPELLIRYENEEAVDDSQLPKDRFSAERLKGVDSTLKIQPAELGDSAVYLCASSPEDREIEQYFGPGTRLTVT.

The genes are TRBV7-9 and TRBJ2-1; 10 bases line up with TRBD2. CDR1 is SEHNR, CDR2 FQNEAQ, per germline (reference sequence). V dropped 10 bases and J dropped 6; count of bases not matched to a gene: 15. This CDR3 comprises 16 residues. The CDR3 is CATTTFGLAVSNEQFF. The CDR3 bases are TGTGCCACCACTACCTTTGGACTAGCGGTTTCCAATGAGCAGTTCTTC.

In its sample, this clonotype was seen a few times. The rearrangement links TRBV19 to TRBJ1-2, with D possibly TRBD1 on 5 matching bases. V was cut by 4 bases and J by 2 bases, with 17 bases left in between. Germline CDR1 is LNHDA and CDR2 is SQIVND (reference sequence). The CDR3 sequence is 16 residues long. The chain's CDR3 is CASSTTAGRPNYGYTF. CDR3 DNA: TGTGCCAGTAGTACAACGGCGGGACGGCCGAACTATGGCTACACCTTC.

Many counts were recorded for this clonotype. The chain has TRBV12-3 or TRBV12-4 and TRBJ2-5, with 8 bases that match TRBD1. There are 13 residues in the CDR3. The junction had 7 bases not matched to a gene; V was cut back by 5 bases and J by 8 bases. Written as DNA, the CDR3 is TGTGCCAGCAGTCTCTTACAGGGGGATACCCAGTACTTC. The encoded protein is CASSLLQGDTQYF.

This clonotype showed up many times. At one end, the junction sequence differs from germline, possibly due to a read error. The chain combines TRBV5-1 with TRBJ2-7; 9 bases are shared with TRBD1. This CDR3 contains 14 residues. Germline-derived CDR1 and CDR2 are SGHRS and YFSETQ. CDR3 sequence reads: CASSFDRGSYEQYF. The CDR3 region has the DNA TGTGCCAGCAGCTTCGACAGGGGGTCCTACGAGCAGTACTTC.

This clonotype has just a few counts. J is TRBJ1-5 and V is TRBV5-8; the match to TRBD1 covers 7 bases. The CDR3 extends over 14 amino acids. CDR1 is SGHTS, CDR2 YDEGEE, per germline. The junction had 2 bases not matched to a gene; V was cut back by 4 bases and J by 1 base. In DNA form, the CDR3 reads TGTGCCAGCAGCAGGGGGCTAAGCAATCAGCCCCAGCATTTT. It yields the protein CASSRGLSNQPQHF.

This CDR3 reads CSARDDRGNSYEQYF. CDR3 nucleotides: TGCAGTGCTAGAGACGACAGGGGAAACTCCTACGAGCAGTACTTC. V is TRBV20-1 and J is TRBJ2-7, with TRBD1 matching over 8 bases. From germline, CDR1 is DFQATT and CDR2 SNEGSKA (reference sequence). The CDR3 sequence is 15 residues long. V shed 0 bases and J 0 bases; nucleotides not matched to a gene: 4.

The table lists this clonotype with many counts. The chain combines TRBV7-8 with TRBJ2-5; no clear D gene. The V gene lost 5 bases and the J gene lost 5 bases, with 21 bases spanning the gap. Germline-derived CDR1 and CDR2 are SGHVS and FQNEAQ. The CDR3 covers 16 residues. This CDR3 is CASSQYGRQIGETQYF. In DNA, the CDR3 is TGTGCCAGCAGCCAGTATGGCAGGCAAATAGGGGAGACCCAGTACTTC.

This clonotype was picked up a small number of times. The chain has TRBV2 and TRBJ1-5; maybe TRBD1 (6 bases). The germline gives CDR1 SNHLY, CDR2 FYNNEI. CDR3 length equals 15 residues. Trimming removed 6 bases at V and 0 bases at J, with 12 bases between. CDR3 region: CASSHGQNSNQPQHF. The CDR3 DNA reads TGTGCCAGCAGCCATGGACAGAATAGCAATCAGCCCCAGCATTTT.

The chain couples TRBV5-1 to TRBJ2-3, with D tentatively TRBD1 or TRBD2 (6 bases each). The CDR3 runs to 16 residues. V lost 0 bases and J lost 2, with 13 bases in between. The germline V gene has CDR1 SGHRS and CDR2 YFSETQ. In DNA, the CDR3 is TGCGCCAGCAGCTTGGTTTCGGGGGCGGTCACAGATACGCAGTATTTT. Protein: CASSLVSGAVTDTQYF.

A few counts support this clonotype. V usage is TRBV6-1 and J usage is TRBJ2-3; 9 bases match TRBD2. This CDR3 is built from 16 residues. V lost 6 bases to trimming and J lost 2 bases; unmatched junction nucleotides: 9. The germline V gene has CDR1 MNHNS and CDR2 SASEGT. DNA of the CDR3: TGTGCCAGCAGCCCACTAGCGGGCACCTCCACAGATACGCAGTATTTT. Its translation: CASSPLAGTSTDTQYF.

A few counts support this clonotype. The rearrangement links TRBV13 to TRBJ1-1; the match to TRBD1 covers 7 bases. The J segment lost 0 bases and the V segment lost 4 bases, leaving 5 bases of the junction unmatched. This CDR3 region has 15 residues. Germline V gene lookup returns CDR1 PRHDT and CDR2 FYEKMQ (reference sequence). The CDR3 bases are TGTGCCAGCAGCTCCCGACAGGGAGTGAACACTGAAGCTTTCTTT. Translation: CASSSRQGVNTEAFF. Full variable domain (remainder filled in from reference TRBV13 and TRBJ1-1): AAGVIQSPRHLIKEKRETATLKCYPIPRHDTVYWYQQGPGQDPQFLISFYEKMQSDKGSIPDRFSAQQFSDYHSELNMSSLELGDSALYFCASSSRQGVNTEAFFGQGTRLTVV.

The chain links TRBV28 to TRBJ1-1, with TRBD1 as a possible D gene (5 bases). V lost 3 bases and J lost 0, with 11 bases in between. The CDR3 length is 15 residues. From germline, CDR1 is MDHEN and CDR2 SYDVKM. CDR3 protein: CASSFPRGLNTEAFF. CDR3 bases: TGTGCCAGCAGTTTCCCCCGGGGCCTGAACACTGAAGCTTTCTTT.

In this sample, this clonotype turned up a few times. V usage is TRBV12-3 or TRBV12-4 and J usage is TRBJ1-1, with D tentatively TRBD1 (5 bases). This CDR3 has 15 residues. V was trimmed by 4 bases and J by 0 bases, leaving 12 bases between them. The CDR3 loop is CASSSPDSLNTEAFF. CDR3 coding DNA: TGTGCCAGCAGTTCTCCTGACAGCTTGAACACTGAAGCTTTCTTT.

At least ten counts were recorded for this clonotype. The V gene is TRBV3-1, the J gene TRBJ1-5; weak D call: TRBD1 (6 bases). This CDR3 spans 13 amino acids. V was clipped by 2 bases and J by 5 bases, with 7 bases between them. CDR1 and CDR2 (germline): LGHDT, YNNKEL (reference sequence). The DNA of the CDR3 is TGTGCCAGCAGCCAAAGGGGGGATCAGCCCCAGCATTTT. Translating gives CASSQRGDQPQHF.

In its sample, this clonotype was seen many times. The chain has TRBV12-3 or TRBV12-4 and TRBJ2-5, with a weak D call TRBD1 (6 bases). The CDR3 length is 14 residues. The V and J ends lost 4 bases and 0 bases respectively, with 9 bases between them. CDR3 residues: CASSSDRNQETQYF. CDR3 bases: TGTGCCAGCAGTTCAGACAGGAACCAAGAGACCCAGTACTTC.

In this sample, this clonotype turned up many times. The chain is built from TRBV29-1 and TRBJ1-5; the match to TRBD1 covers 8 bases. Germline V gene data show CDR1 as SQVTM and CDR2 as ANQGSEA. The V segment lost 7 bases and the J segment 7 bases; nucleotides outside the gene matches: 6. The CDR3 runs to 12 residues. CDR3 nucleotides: TGCAGCGCAGGACAGGGTGACCAGCCCCAGCATTTT. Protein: CSAGQGDQPQHF.

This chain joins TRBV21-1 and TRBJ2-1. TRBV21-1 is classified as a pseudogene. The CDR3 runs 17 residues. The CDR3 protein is CASSKEVHAILGNEQFF. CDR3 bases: TGTGCCAGCAGCAAAGAGGTCCACGCGATACTCGGCAATGAGCAGTTCTTC.

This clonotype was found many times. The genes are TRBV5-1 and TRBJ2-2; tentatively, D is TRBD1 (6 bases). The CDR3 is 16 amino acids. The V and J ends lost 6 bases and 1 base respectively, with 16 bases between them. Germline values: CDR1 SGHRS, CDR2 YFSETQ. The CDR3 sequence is CASTIGGLRNTGELFF. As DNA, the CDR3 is TGCGCCAGCACCATAGGGGGTCTCCGGAACACCGGGGAGCTGTTTTTT.